Listed below are T cell receptor beta chains from one sample, sequenced in a study of T cell responses to AZD1222 COVID-19 vaccine. Only in-frame clones appear in the TCRdb table, and some are missing; sequencing was by immunoSEQ multiplex PCR. There are about 150,000 clones in the sample; approximately 90% occur only once, and 3% to 3.5% lies in the top ten. Sequencing was performed on peripheral blood, taken 28 days after the second AZD1222 dose. These receptors all stem from an adult who received the AZD1222 COVID-19 vaccine. Both conserved end residues are part of each CDR3. The D gene is left open where the match is weak. The listing skips clone size in some rows; elsewhere it reads once, few, many or a size class.

NA,NA,TRBV6-6,TRBJ1-2,TGTGCCAGTTCGCCACCCACCGGCTATGGCTACACCTTC,CASSPPTGYGYTF
NA,NA,TRBV7-6,TRBJ2-7,TGTGCCAGCAGCTTAGCTACGCTGGGAGAGCAGTACTTC,CASSLATLGEQYF
NA,NA,TRBV5-1,TRBJ2-7,TGCGCCAGCAGCTTGGGTGGGCGCGAGCAGTACTTC,CASSLGGREQYF
NA,NA,TRBV7-2,TRBJ2-3,TGTGCCAGCAGCTCCAGAGCTAGCACAGATACGCAGTATTTT,CASSSRASTDTQYF
NA,NA,TRBV18,TRBJ1-1,TGTGCCAGCTCACCCCTTATAGAGAACACTGAAGCTTTCTTT,CASSPLIENTEAFF
NA,NA,TRBV4-2,TRBJ2-3,TGTGCCAGCAGCCAAAGGGTTAGTGATTATAGCACAGATACGCAGTATTTT,CASSQRVSDYSTDTQYF
NA,NA,TRBV6-6,TRBJ1-5,TGTGCCAGCAGTTACTCGATAGGCGGTAGCAATCAGCCCCAGCATTTT,CASSYSIGGSNQPQHF
NA,TRBD2,TRBV27,TRBJ2-1,TGTGCCAGCATAAATAGCGGGAGCAGGGAGGATGAGCAGTTCTTC,CASINSGSREDEQFF
NA,TRBD2,TRBV5-4,TRBJ2-1,TGTGCCAGCAGCTTGGGGGTAGCGGGAGATGCGAATGAGCAGTTCTTC,CASSLGVAGDANEQFF
NA,NA,TRBV30,TRBJ2-2,TGTGCCTGGAGTGTACGAATTACCGGGGAGCTGTTTTTT,CAWSVRITGELFF
NA,NA,TRBV18,TRBJ1-1,TGTGCCAGCTCACAAGGACGGATCCGCGAAGCTTTCTTT,CASSQGRIREAFF
NA,NA,TRBV6-5,TRBJ1-5,TGTGCCAGCAGTCTCGGAGGAGGGAATCAGCCCCAGCATTTT,CASSLGGGNQPQHF
few,NA,TRBV4-2,TRBJ2-6,TGTGCCAGCAAGTTCAGCTCTGGGGCCAACGTCCTGACTTTC,CASKFSSGANVLTF
NA,NA,TRBV7-9,TRBJ1-2,TGTGCCAGCAGCTTAGGGGGGTCGGACTATGGCTACACCTTC,CASSLGGSDYGYTF
once,TRBD2,TRBV6-1,TRBJ2-3,TGTGCCAGCAGTGAAGCTAGCGGGAGCCCAGATACGCAGTATTTT,CASSEASGSPDTQYF
NA,TRBD1,TRBV6-6,TRBJ1-1,TGTGCCAGCAGCCTGGGACAGGGATGGGACACTGAAGCTTTCTTT,CASSLGQGWDTEAFF
few,NA,TRBV24-1,TRBJ2-1,TGTGCCACCAGTGAAAGTAACAATGAGCAGTTCTTC,CATSESNNEQFF
NA,TRBD1,TRBV5-1,TRBJ1-3,TGCGCCAGCCGGACAGGGGACTCTGGAAACACCATATATTTT,CASRTGDSGNTIYF
once,TRBD1,TRBV23-1,TRBJ1-4,TGCGCCAGCTCCCAGGGGGGGGTTGAAGAAAAACTGTTTTTT,CASSQGGVEEKLFF
NA,NA,TRBV2,TRBJ1-1,TGTGCCAGCAGTGAATCGGGGTTGACTGAAGCTTTCTTT,CASSESGLTEAFF
NA,NA,TRBV19,TRBJ1-3,TGTGCCACCCTGGGGGCGGGCAGCTCTGGAAACACCATATATTTT,CATLGAGSSGNTIYF
NA,TRBD2,TRBV5-1,TRBJ2-3,TGCGCCAGCAGCTTGACCCTAGCGGGAGAGGGAGATACGCAGTATTTT,CASSLTLAGEGDTQYF
once,NA,TRBV5-1,TRBJ1-3,TGCGCCAGCAGCTTGGTACCGGGGACGGCCTCTGGAAACACCATATATTTT,CASSLVPGTASGNTIYF
NA,TRBD2,TRBV5-4,TRBJ2-3,TGTGCCAGCAGCAACGGACTAGCGGGGCCCACAGATACGCAGTATTTT,CASSNGLAGPTDTQYF
NA,NA,TRBV6-5,TRBJ2-5,TGTGCCAGCAGTTACGGCGGGAAAGGTCCAGAGACCCAGTACTTC,CASSYGGKGPETQYF
NA,NA,TRBV6-1,TRBJ1-1,TGTGCCAGCAGTGAAGAGGAGAACACTGAAGCTTTCTTT,CASSEEENTEAFF
NA,NA,TRBV5-1,TRBJ2-7,TGCGCCAGCAGCCTTGCGGGACGGGGGGCTTCCGAGCAGTACTTC,CASSLAGRGASEQYF
NA,NA,TRBV12-5,TRBJ2-7,TGTGCTAGTGGTTCTTCAGCGGACCTTACCTACGAGCAGTACTTC,CASGSSADLTYEQYF
NA,TRBD1,TRBV19,TRBJ1-5,TGTGCCAGTAGGTTGGACAGGGACAATCGTCAGCCCCAGCATTTT,CASRLDRDNRQPQHF
NA,NA,TRBV7-8,TRBJ2-7,TGTGCCAGCAGCTTAGAAGCGCGTTTGGCGGCTAATACCTACGAGCAGTACTTC,CASSLEARLAANTYEQYF
NA,NA,TRBV5-1,TRBJ1-1,TGCGCCAGCAGCTTGGCTGGCAACACTGAAGCTTTCTTT,CASSLAGNTEAFF
once,NA,TRBV5-1,TRBJ2-1,TGCGCCAGCAGCAGCGGCCGAGGTGCTGAGCAGTTCTTC,CASSSGRGAEQFF
NA,TRBD1,TRBV11-2,TRBJ2-7,TGTGCCAGCAGCTGGGGACAGACCTACGAGCAGTACTTC,CASSWGQTYEQYF
NA,NA,TRBV7-6,TRBJ1-1,TGTGCCAGCAGCTCCAGGGACGGCACTGAAGCTTTCTTT,CASSSRDGTEAFF
NA,NA,TRBV2,TRBJ1-2,TGTGCCAGCGGCAGGGAGAACTATGGCTACACCTTC,CASGRENYGYTF
NA,NA,TRBV29-1,TRBJ1-2,TGCAGCGTTGTCATGGCTCGCTCTTTTCGCGGACAGGGCTACACCTTC,CSVVMARSFRGQGYTF
NA,NA,TRBV18,TRBJ1-5,TGTGCCAGCTCACCCGGGACCGCTAGCAATCAGCCCCAGCATTTT,CASSPGTASNQPQHF
NA,TRBD1,TRBV23-1,TRBJ2-7,TGCGCCAGCAATATATCGGACAGGGGGTACTACGAGCAGTACTTC,CASNISDRGYYEQYF
NA,NA,TRBV15,TRBJ2-4,TGTGCCACCAGCAGAGATCACGAAAACATTCAGTACTTC,CATSRDHENIQYF
NA,NA,TRBV6-5,TRBJ2-2,TGTGCCAGCAGTAGAGGCAGGGGCGACACCGGGGAGCTGTTTTTT,CASSRGRGDTGELFF
NA,TRBD2,TRBV30,TRBJ2-3,TGTGCCTGGAGAACCAGCGGGAGAGCAGATACGCAGTATTTT,CAWRTSGRADTQYF
NA,TRBD2,TRBV3-1/TRBV3-2,TRBJ2-3,TGTGCCAGCAGCCAATGGTCTAGCGGGGCCACAGATACGCAGTATTTT,CASSQWSSGATDTQYF